This TCR beta chain came from a study of cytomegalovirus exposure and HLA in healthy donors. The germline gives CDR1 KGHSH, CDR2 LQKENI. The V and J ends lost 2 bases and 1 base, in that order; junction bases with no gene match: 4. This CDR3 is 18 amino acids long. Measured with immunoSEQ multiplex PCR; TCRdb has only the in-frame clones, and not every one. The table shows roughly 260,000 clones, with around 87% occurring only once. The sequence came from a man younger than 35 in good health and CMV-seronegative. This chain joins TRBV18 and TRBJ2-2; the match to TRBD2 covers 13 bases. Sequencing was performed on PBMCs. The DNA for the CDR3 is TGTGCCAGCTCACCAGGACTAGCGGGAGAGTGGAACACCGGGGAGCTGTTTTTT. It translates to CASSPGLAGEWNTGELFF.